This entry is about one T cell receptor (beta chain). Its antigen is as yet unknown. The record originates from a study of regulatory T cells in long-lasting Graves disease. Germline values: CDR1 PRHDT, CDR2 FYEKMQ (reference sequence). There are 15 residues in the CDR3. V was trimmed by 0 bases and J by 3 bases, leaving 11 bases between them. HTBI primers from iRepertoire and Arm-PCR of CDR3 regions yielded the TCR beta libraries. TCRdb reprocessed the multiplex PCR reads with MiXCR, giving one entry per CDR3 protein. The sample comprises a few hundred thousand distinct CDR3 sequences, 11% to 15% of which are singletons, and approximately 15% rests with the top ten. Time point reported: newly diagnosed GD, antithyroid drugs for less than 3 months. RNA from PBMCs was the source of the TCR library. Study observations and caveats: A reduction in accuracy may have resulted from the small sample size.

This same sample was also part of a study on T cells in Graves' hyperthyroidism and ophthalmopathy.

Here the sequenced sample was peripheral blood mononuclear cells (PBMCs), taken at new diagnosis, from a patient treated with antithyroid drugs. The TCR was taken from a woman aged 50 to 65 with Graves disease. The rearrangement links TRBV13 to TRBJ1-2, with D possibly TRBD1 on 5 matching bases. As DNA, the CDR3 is TGTGCCAGCAGCTTAGGGACGGGGGGGGACTATGGCTACACCTTC. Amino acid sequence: CASSLGTGGDYGYTF.